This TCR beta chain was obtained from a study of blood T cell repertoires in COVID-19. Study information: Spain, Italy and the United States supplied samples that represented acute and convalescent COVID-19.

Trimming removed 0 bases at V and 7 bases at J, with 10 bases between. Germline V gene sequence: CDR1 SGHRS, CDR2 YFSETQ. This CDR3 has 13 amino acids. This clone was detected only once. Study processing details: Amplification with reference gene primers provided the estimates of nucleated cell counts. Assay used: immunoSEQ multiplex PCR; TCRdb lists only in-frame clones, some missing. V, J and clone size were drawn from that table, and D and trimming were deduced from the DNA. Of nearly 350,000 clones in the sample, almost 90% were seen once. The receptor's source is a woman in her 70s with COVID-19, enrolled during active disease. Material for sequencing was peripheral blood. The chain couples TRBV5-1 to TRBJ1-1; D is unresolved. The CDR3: CASSLGGEIEAFF. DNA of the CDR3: TGCGCCAGCAGCTTGGGCGGGGAAATTGAAGCTTTCTTT.